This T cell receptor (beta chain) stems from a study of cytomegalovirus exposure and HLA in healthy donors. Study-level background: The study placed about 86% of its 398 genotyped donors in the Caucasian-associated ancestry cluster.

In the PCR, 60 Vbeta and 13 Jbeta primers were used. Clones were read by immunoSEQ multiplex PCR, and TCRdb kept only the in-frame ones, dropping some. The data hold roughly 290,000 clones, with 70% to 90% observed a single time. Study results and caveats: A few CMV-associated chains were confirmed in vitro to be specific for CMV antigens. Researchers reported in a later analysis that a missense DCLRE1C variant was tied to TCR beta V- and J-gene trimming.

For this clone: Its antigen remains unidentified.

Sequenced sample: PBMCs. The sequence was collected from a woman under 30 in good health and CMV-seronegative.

The CDR3 nucleotides read TGTGCCAGCAGCGTCAACTCTGATAGCTCCTACGAGCAGTACTTC. As protein: CASSVNSDSSYEQYF. V usage is TRBV6-4 and J usage is TRBJ2-7; no clear D gene. The V gene's germline CDR1 is MRHNA and CDR2 SNTAGT. This CDR3 contains 15 residues. The V end was cut by 6 bases, the J end by 0 bases, with 15 bases between.